These 23 T cell receptor beta chains were sequenced from one sample in a study of blood T cell repertoires in COVID-19. Produced via immunoSEQ multiplex PCR; TCRdb's table is partial and in-frame only. The sample has roughly 500,000 clones, approximately 85% seen once. The source material was peripheral blood. The receptors stem from a human donor in a cohort sampled during active COVID-19.

This clone showed up just once. The chain uses TRBV11-2 and TRBJ1-4; 7 nucleotides align to TRBD1. Trimming cost V 6 bases and J 6 bases; bases outside gene matches: 7. CDR1 and CDR2 (germline): SGHAT, FQNNGV. The CDR3 spans 14 residues. The CDR3 region has the DNA TGTGCCAGCAGTCCGACAGGGAGGCATGAAAAACTGTTTTTT. Its protein is CASSPTGRHEKLFF.

This chain joins TRBV5-1 and TRBJ1-6, with 9 bases lining up with TRBD1. J gave up 7 bases and V 5 bases, and 4 bases lay outside the gene matches. This CDR3 has 14 amino acids. Germline lookup yields CDR1 SGHRS and CDR2 YFSETQ. The CDR3 nucleotides are TGCGCCAGCAGTAGGGACAGGGAGAATTCACCCCTCCACTTT. Amino acids: CASSRDRENSPLHF.

J is TRBJ2-7 and V is TRBV7-8; the D gene is possibly TRBD2 (5 bases). V lost 2 bases and J 0 bases, leaving 8 bases between the germline ends. Germline CDR1 and CDR2: SGHVS and FQNEAQ. This CDR3 contains 14 residues. The CDR3 spells CASSLSGSSYEQYF. The CDR3 region has the DNA TGTGCCAGCAGCTTATCGGGGAGCTCCTACGAGCAGTACTTC.

V is TRBV27 and J is TRBJ2-3; D not certain. The CDR3 loop spans 16 amino acids. V was shortened by 0 bases and J by 6 bases, with 16 bases between the two germline ends. CDR1 MNHEY and CDR2 SMNVEV come from the germline V gene (reference sequence). CDR3 in DNA: TGTGCCAGCAGTTTATCGATAGCCCGCCCGCGGGATACGCAGTATTTT. Translated, it gives CASSLSIARPRDTQYF.

This chain connects TRBV19 to TRBJ2-1; a weak D match, TRBD1 (6 bases). Germline V lookup: CDR1 LNHDA, CDR2 SQIVND (reference sequence). The CDR3 runs to 14 residues. The V gene lost 6 bases and the J gene lost 5 bases, with 14 bases spanning the gap. The CDR3 here is CASRSLSGDNEQFF. The DNA for the CDR3 is TGTGCCAGTAGGTCCCTATCAGGGGACAATGAGCAGTTCTTC.

This chain links TRBV5-6 with TRBJ2-1; possibly TRBD2 for D (6 bases). The CDR3 consists of 15 residues. Per the germline V gene, CDR1 is SGHDT and CDR2 is YYEEEE. V shed 4 bases and J shed 7 bases, with 18 bases lying between them. The DNA of the CDR3 is TGTGCCAGCAGCCAGGGACTCCTACCCGCGAATGAGCAGTTCTTC. This gives the protein CASSQGLLPANEQFF.

The gene calls are TRBV27 and TRBJ2-7; 9 bases fit TRBD1. V shed 4 bases, J shed 6 bases, and the junction held 10 bases outside the gene matches. The CDR3 contains 15 residues. Looked up from germline, CDR1 is MNHEY and CDR2 is SMNVEV (reference sequence). CDR3 sequence: CASSSLPGTGFEQYF. DNA of the CDR3: TGTGCCAGCAGTTCCCTCCCCGGGACAGGGTTCGAGCAGTACTTC.

This clone was detected only once. The J gene is TRBJ1-6, the V gene TRBV7-9, with TRBD1 identical over 7 bases. The CDR3 has 16 amino acids. Per germline, CDR1 SEHNR and CDR2 FQNEAQ (reference sequence). V gave up 5 bases and J gave up 7 bases; unmatched junction bases: 11. In DNA form, the CDR3 reads TGTGCCAGCAGCGGAATAGAGGGGGCTCGGAATTCACCCCTCCACTTT. Protein product: CASSGIEGARNSPLHF.

This clone was found once. The V call is TRBV5-6, the J call TRBJ2-5; TRBD1 might be the D (5 bases). The CDR3 is made up of 15 amino acids. Per germline, CDR1 SGHDT and CDR2 YYEEEE. Trimming stripped 4 bases from V and 5 bases from J, with 18 bases between. The CDR3 nucleotides are TGTGCCAGCAGCGTGCCTCAGGGCAAGTGGGAGACCCAGTACTTC. Translating gives CASSVPQGKWETQYF.

Here the CDR3 reads CASLTHQVETQYF. In nucleotides, the CDR3 is TGTGCCAGCCTGACCCACCAGGTGGAGACCCAGTACTTC. This chain connects TRBV2 to TRBJ2-5; no firm D call. This CDR3 has 13 amino acids. The V end was cut by 8 bases, the J end by 5 bases, with 15 bases between. Germline CDR1 and CDR2: SNHLY and FYNNEI.

The rearrangement joins TRBV6-5 to TRBJ1-4, with a possible D match to TRBD1 (6 bases). In germline, CDR1 is MNHEY, CDR2 SVGAGI. The ends were cut back, 5 bases at V and 6 bases at J, with 16 bases in the middle. This CDR3 is built from 15 residues. The CDR3 is CASSKQGTKDEKLFF. DNA of the CDR3: TGTGCCAGCAGTAAACAGGGTACGAAGGATGAAAAACTGTTTTTT.

The chain joins TRBV30 to TRBJ2-7, with D tentatively TRBD1 (5 bases). The germline CDR1 and CDR2 sequences are GTSNPN and SVGIG (reference sequence). V shed 0 bases and J shed 5 bases, with 17 bases lying between them. CDR3 length equals 15 residues. CDR3 loop: CAWSVTQGDGDEQYF. The DNA of the CDR3 is TGTGCCTGGAGTGTTACGCAGGGTGATGGAGACGAGCAGTACTTC.

This chain connects TRBV7-2 to TRBJ1-2; 9 positions match TRBD1. The V gene's germline CDR1 is SGHTA and CDR2 FQGNSA. V trimming: 5 bases; J trimming: 7 bases; junction bases outside the gene matches: 11. The CDR3 contains 15 residues. The CDR3 loop reads CASSQVLGQGGGYTF. CDR3 bases: TGTGCCAGCAGCCAAGTTTTGGGACAGGGTGGTGGCTACACCTTC.

The chain is built from TRBV18 and TRBJ2-2, with TRBD2 matching over 11 bases. The CDR3 contains 13 residues. The junction had 3 bases not matched to a gene; V was cut back by 9 bases and J by 6 bases. The germline CDR1 and CDR2 sequences are KGHSH and LQKENI. The CDR3 sequence is CASSSGRPGELFF. For the CDR3, the DNA is TGTGCCAGTTCTAGCGGGAGGCCCGGGGAGCTGTTTTTT. The whole variable domain, filled in from reference TRBV18 and TRBJ2-2, reads NAGVMQNPRHLVRRRGQEARLRCSPMKGHSHVYWYRQLPEEGLKFMVYLQKENIIDESGMPKERFSAEFPKEGPSILRIQQVVRGDSAAYFCASSSGRPGELFFGEGSRLTVL.

The chain carries TRBV24-1 and TRBJ1-2, with 11 nucleotides matching TRBD1. CDR1 is KGHDR, CDR2 SFDVKD, per germline. Germline trimming cut 3 bases from V and 3 bases from J; bases unmatched to any gene: 5. The CDR3 is 16 residues long. In DNA, the CDR3 is TGTGCCACCAGTGATCCGGACAGGGGGCGCGACTATGGCTACACCTTC. This translates into CATSDPDRGRDYGYTF.

The chain joins TRBV11-2 to TRBJ2-3; weak D call: TRBD2 (5 bases). Trimming cost V 1 base and J 3 bases, with 8 bases left between them. CDR3 length equals 14 residues. The germline V gene has CDR1 SGHAT and CDR2 FQNNGV. CDR3 nucleotides: TGTGCCAGCAGCTTAGCGCGGACTACAGATACGCAGTATTTT. Translating it yields CASSLARTTDTQYF.

The rearrangement joins TRBV10-1 to TRBJ2-1; D gene ambiguous. This CDR3 comprises 15 residues. V was shortened by 0 bases and J by 0 bases, with 6 bases between the two germline ends. Germline V lookup: CDR1 WNHNN, CDR2 SYGVQD (reference sequence). The CDR3: CASSESKLSYNEQFF. CDR3 coding DNA: TGCGCCAGCAGTGAGTCGAAACTCTCCTACAATGAGCAGTTCTTC.

This chain links TRBV11-2 with TRBJ2-7; weak D call: TRBD2 (5 bases). Trimming pared 5 bases from V and 4 bases from J, leaving 12 bases between. The CDR3 is 13 amino acids. Germline CDR1 SGHAT, CDR2 FQNNGV. CDR3 loop: CASSGSSLYEQYF. In nucleotides, the CDR3 is TGTGCCAGCAGCGGGAGTAGTTTATACGAGCAGTACTTC.

V usage is TRBV24-1 and J usage is TRBJ1-2, with TRBD1 matching over 9 bases. The CDR3 covers 16 residues. The germline gives CDR1 KGHDR, CDR2 SFDVKD. With V trimmed by 4 bases and J by 3 bases, 8 bases remained unmatched. CDR3 in amino acids: CATSESTGGIDYGYTF. The CDR3 coding sequence is TGTGCCACCAGTGAGTCTACAGGGGGCATCGACTATGGCTACACCTTC.

V is TRBV27 and J is TRBJ1-4; 9 nucleotides align to TRBD1. The V gene's germline CDR1 is MNHEY and CDR2 SMNVEV (reference sequence). The CDR3 spans 15 residues. The V gene end was trimmed by 2 bases and the J gene end by 7 bases; junction bases not matched to a gene: 5. The CDR3 DNA follows: TGTGCCAGCAGTTTAAGGTGGGGACAGGGTGAAAAACTGTTTTTT. Protein product: CASSLRWGQGEKLFF. The whole variable domain, filled in from reference TRBV27 and TRBJ1-4, reads EAQVTQNPRYLITVTGKKLTVTCSQNMNHEYMSWYRQDPGLGLRQIYYSMNVEVTDKGDVPEGYKVSRKEKRNFPLILESPSPNQTSLYFCASSLRWGQGEKLFFGSGTQLSVL.

The chain uses TRBV6-1 and TRBJ1-1, with TRBD1 as a possible D gene (6 bases). Trimming left V 3 bases short and J 6 bases short, with 14 bases between. Germline V gene data show CDR1 as MNHNS and CDR2 as SASEGT. CDR3 length equals 14 residues. The CDR3 sequence: CASSERQVFAEAFF. The CDR3 nucleotides are TGTGCCAGCAGTGAGAGACAGGTTTTCGCTGAAGCTTTCTTT.

The chain links TRBV23-1 to TRBJ1-3; maybe TRBD1 (5 bases). TRBV23-1 is identified as an open reading frame with a role that is uncertain. V was trimmed by 11 bases and J by 0 bases, leaving 11 bases between them. This CDR3 is built from 13 residues. The chain's CDR3 is CAGDSSSGNTIYF. In nucleotides, the CDR3 is TGCGCCGGCGACAGCAGCTCTGGAAACACCATATATTTT.

V is TRBV28 and J is TRBJ2-7; 12 nucleotides line up with TRBD2. CDR1 MDHEN and CDR2 SYDVKM come from the germline V gene. The CDR3 contains 15 residues. J gave up 3 bases and V 8 bases, and 8 bases lay outside the gene matches. The chain's CDR3 is CASLLMTSGSYEQYF. CDR3 nucleotides: TGTGCCAGCTTACTAATGACTAGCGGGAGCTACGAGCAGTACTTC.